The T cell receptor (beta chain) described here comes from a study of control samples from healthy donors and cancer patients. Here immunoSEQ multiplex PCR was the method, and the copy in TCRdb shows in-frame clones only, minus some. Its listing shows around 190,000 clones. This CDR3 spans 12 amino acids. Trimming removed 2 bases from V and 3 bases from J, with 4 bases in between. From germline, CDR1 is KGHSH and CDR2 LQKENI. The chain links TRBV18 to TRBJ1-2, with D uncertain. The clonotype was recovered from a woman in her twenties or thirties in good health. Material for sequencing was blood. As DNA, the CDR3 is TGTGCCAGCTCACCATACGACTATGGCTACACCTTC. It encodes CASSPYDYGYTF.